Below, 31 T cell receptor beta chains from the same sample are listed, as sequenced in a study of control samples from healthy donors and cancer patients. The table came from immunoSEQ multiplex PCR; TCRdb's copy has only in-frame clones and leaves some out. This sample has 350,000 to 450,000 clones, with approximately 90% found just once. The sequencing sample was made of PBMCs. These receptors all stem from a man aged 40-55 years with head and neck cancer.

Here the CDR3 DNA reads TGTGCCAGCTCATCTAGCGGGGACTCAGAGCAGTTCTTC. This translates into CASSSSGDSEQFF. V and J are TRBV18 and TRBJ2-1; 9 bases fit TRBD2. The CDR3 is made up of 13 amino acids. V dropped 5 bases and J dropped 10; count of bases not matched to a gene: 6. Germline V lookup: CDR1 KGHSH, CDR2 LQKENI.

The rearrangement links TRBV30 to TRBJ2-2, with unresolved D. Germline assignment: CDR1 GTSNPN and CDR2 SVGIG (reference sequence). The V and J ends lost 5 bases and 7 bases respectively, with 8 bases between them. The CDR3 covers 11 residues. CDR3 nucleotide sequence: TGTGCCTGGGATGACGACGGGGAGCTGTTTTTT. This codes for CAWDDDGELFF.

The genes are TRBV9 and TRBJ2-3; tentatively, D is TRBD1 or TRBD2 (6 bases each). Germline V gene data show CDR1 as SGDLS and CDR2 as YYNGEE. This CDR3 is 15 amino acids long. Deletions cut 4 bases from V and 4 bases from J, with 16 bases between. In DNA, the CDR3 is TGTGCCAGCAGCATTACCCTGGGGGGCGCAGATACGCAGTATTTT. This encodes CASSITLGGADTQYF.

The V gene is TRBV28, the J gene TRBJ1-6, with 8 bases matching TRBD1. Germline CDR1 is MDHEN and CDR2 is SYDVKM. Trimming took 7 bases from V and 6 from J; bases not matched to a gene: 5. The CDR3 length is 14 residues. The DNA of the CDR3 is TGTGCCAGCAACGTCGACAGGGGTAATTCACCCCTCCACTTT. This gives the protein CASNVDRGNSPLHF.

CDR3 residues: CASSPMGGALMNTEAFF. The CDR3 nucleotides read TGTGCCAGCTCACCCATGGGAGGGGCCCTGATGAACACTGAAGCTTTCTTT. The gene calls are TRBV18 and TRBJ1-1; possibly TRBD1 for D (5 bases). CDR1 and CDR2 from the germline V gene are KGHSH and LQKENI. The CDR3 runs 17 residues. Trimming took off 3 bases at V and 0 bases at J, with 17 bases between the two ends.

The chain recombines TRBV10-1 with TRBJ2-5; 10 positions match TRBD2. Germline CDR1 WNHNN, CDR2 SYGVQD (reference sequence). This CDR3 spans 15 amino acids. With V trimmed by 0 bases and J by 5 bases, 3 bases remained unmatched. Here the CDR3 reads CASSESLAGVETQYF. As DNA, the CDR3 is TGCGCCAGCAGTGAGTCGCTAGCGGGAGTGGAGACCCAGTACTTC.

The chain couples TRBV7-2 to TRBJ2-3, with 13 bases matching TRBD2. CDR1 is SGHTA and CDR2 is FQGNSA in the germline V gene. V lost 5 bases, J lost 4 bases, and 15 bases stayed unmatched. The CDR3 runs to 19 residues. CDR3 DNA: TGTGCCAGCAGCCAGACGGGGGGCGGACTAGCGGGAGCCTCAGATACGCAGTATTTT. Translating it yields CASSQTGGGLAGASDTQYF.

The chain carries TRBV6-1 and TRBJ1-5, with D possibly matching TRBD1 (5 bases). Germline assignment: CDR1 MNHNS and CDR2 SASEGT. V was clipped by 2 bases and J by 5 bases, with 10 bases between them. This CDR3 contains 14 residues. The CDR3 spells CASSEYRGHQPQHF. The CDR3 coding sequence is TGTGCCAGCAGTGAATATAGGGGTCATCAGCCCCAGCATTTT.

The chain uses TRBV5-6 and TRBJ1-5; D remains unclear. Germline-derived CDR1 and CDR2 are SGHDT and YYEEEE. The CDR3 is made up of 14 amino acids. Trimming pared 1 base from V and 0 bases from J, leaving 5 bases between. CDR3 nucleotide sequence: TGTGCCAGCAGCTTGTCACCTAGCAATCAGCCCCAGCATTTT. Translating it yields CASSLSPSNQPQHF. The full variable domain, with the rest looked up from reference TRBV5-6 and TRBJ1-5, is DAGVTQSPTHLIKTRGQQVTLRCSPKSGHDTVSWYQQALGQGPQFIFQYYEEEERQRGNFPDRFSGHQFPNYSSELNVNALLLGDSALYLCASSLSPSNQPQHFGDGTRLSIL.

The chain employs TRBV28 and TRBJ2-7; TRBD1 aligns across 11 bases. J lost 4 bases, V lost 6 bases, and 5 bases had no gene match. This CDR3 is built from 14 residues. Germline V gene lookup returns CDR1 MDHEN and CDR2 SYDVKM. In DNA form, the CDR3 reads TGTGCCAGCAGCCGGGACAGGGGGGAATACGAGCAGTACTTC. This gives the protein CASSRDRGEYEQYF.

The chain couples TRBV6-5 to TRBJ2-1; tentative D call: TRBD2 (6 bases). The germline V gene encodes CDR1 MNHEY and CDR2 SVGAGI. This CDR3 contains 15 residues. V dropped 7 bases and J dropped 3 bases, with 16 bases sitting between them. The CDR3 here is CASNPGGRIYNEQFF. The DNA for the CDR3 is TGTGCCAGCAATCCCGGGGGACGGATCTACAATGAGCAGTTCTTC.

Comment on this clone: This specimen includes other DNA sequences encoding the same CDR3. The chain couples TRBV5-1 to TRBJ2-7, with D possibly being TRBD1 (6 bases). From germline, CDR1 is SGHRS and CDR2 YFSETQ. V shed 4 bases and J shed 3 bases, with 8 bases lying between them. This CDR3 has 12 residues. The CDR3 is CASSPDSYEQYF. CDR3 coding DNA: TGCGCCAGCAGCCCGGACAGCTACGAGCAGTACTTC.

The chain combines TRBV7-9 with TRBJ2-5, with 9 nucleotides matching TRBD2. V was clipped by 2 bases and J by 4 bases; unmatched bases: 8. CDR1 and CDR2 (germline): SEHNR, FQNEAQ (reference sequence). The CDR3 extends over 16 amino acids. The DNA for the CDR3 is TGTGCCAGCAGCTTAATCTCGCTAGCGGGGACAGAGACCCAGTACTTC. Its protein product is CASSLISLAGTETQYF.

The CDR3 nucleotides are TGTGCCAGCAGCTTAGGTGCGCGCGGGGCCGGGGCGGAGACCCAGTACTTC. This gives the protein CASSLGARGAGAETQYF. The rearrangement joins TRBV7-3 to TRBJ2-5; D is possibly TRBD2 (6 bases). Trimming left V 2 bases short and J 5 bases short, with 21 bases between. From germline, CDR1 is SGHTA and CDR2 FQGTGA. There are 17 residues in the CDR3.

This clone occurred once. This chain joins TRBV5-5 and TRBJ1-4; D perhaps matches TRBD1 (5 bases). Germline CDR1 SGHKS, CDR2 YYEKEE (reference sequence). This CDR3 contains 18 residues. Trimming stripped 0 bases from V and 0 bases from J, with 15 bases between. CDR3 sequence: CASSLARGGGPTNEKLFF. Here the CDR3 DNA reads TGTGCCAGCAGCTTGGCCCGCGGGGGAGGGCCAACTAATGAAAAACTGTTTTTT. The full variable domain, completed using reference TRBV5-5 and TRBJ1-4, is DAGVTQSPTHLIKTRGQQVTLRCSPISGHKSVSWYQQVLGQGPQFIFQYYEKEERGRGNFPDRFSARQFPNYSSELNVNALLLGDSALYLCASSLARGGGPTNEKLFFGSGTQLSVL.

This clone has only a few counts. The rearrangement uses TRBV18 and TRBJ2-5; D perhaps matches TRBD2 (5 bases). V was trimmed by 7 bases and J by 1 base, leaving 22 bases between them. Per the germline V gene, CDR1 is KGHSH and CDR2 is LQKENI. CDR3 size: 17 residues. CDR3 in amino acids: CASFGSRTPLGQETQYF. In DNA, the CDR3 is TGTGCCAGCTTTGGCAGCCGGACTCCTTTGGGCCAAGAGACCCAGTACTTC.

This clone has only one observation. V is TRBV25-1 and J is TRBJ1-2, with D hard to call. The germline V and J ends were trimmed by 6 bases and 3 bases, with 11 bases remaining between them. From germline, CDR1 is MGHDK and CDR2 SYGVNS. The CDR3 covers 13 residues. Written as DNA, the CDR3 is TGTGCCAGCAGCATCAGCTCGTACTATGGCTACACCTTC. Encoded protein: CASSISSYYGYTF.

The chain employs TRBV18 and TRBJ2-7; D might be TRBD2 (6 bases). CDR3 length: 13 residues. Germline CDR1 and CDR2: KGHSH and LQKENI. V lost 3 bases and J 4 bases, leaving 10 bases between the germline ends. The CDR3 DNA reads as TGTGCCAGCTCACCTTCCGGAGGGTACGAGCAGTACTTC. Amino acid sequence: CASSPSGGYEQYF.

This chain connects TRBV3-1 (or the pseudogene TRBV3-2) to TRBJ2-7; 14 bases align to TRBD2. Germline-derived CDR1 and CDR2 are LGHDT and YNNKEL (reference sequence). V dropped 3 bases and J dropped 3; count of bases not matched to a gene: 1. The CDR3 spans 15 residues. In DNA, the CDR3 is TGTGCCAGCAGCCAGGGACTAGCGGGGGTCTACGAGCAGTACTTC. It translates to CASSQGLAGVYEQYF.

The chain recombines TRBV7-9 with TRBJ2-7, with TRBD1 matching over 9 bases. The CDR3 contains 15 residues. Germline V gene sequence: CDR1 SEHNR, CDR2 FQNEAQ (reference sequence). J was trimmed by 0 bases and V by 1 base; bases with no gene match: 1. CDR3 protein: CASSLGGQGSYEQYF. The DNA of the CDR3 is TGTGCCAGCAGCTTAGGGGGACAGGGCTCCTACGAGCAGTACTTC.

This chain uses TRBV15 with TRBJ2-7, with 7 bases matching TRBD1. The CDR3 loop spans 17 amino acids. V was pared by 2 bases and J by 5 bases, with 15 bases of the junction left unmatched. CDR1 is LNHNV, CDR2 YYDKDF, per germline (reference sequence). CDR3 loop: CATSRTLRQGASDEQYF. As DNA, the CDR3 is TGTGCCACCAGCAGAACCCTCCGACAGGGCGCGAGCGACGAGCAGTACTTC.

This sequence joins TRBV18 and TRBJ2-2; a weak D match, TRBD1 (6 bases). The germline V gene has CDR1 KGHSH and CDR2 LQKENI. The CDR3 runs 14 residues. Trimming shortened V by 1 base and J by 6 bases, and 9 bases separated the two germline ends. The CDR3 protein is CASSPRQGSGELFF. CDR3 bases: TGTGCCAGCTCACCACGGCAGGGGTCCGGGGAGCTGTTTTTT.

The chain joins TRBV7-2 to TRBJ1-5; D not certain. Trimming removed 2 bases from V and 3 bases from J, with 5 bases in between. The CDR3 totals 13 residues. In germline, CDR1 is SGHTA, CDR2 FQGNSA. In nucleotides, the CDR3 is TGTGCCAGCAGCTTACTCAACAATCAGCCCCAGCATTTT. It specifies CASSLLNNQPQHF. The entire variable domain, with the rest obtained from reference TRBV7-2 and TRBJ1-5, is as follows: GAGVSQSPSNKVTEKGKDVELRCDPISGHTALYWYRQSLGQGLEFLIYFQGNSAPDKSGLPSDRFSAERTGGSVSTLTIQRTQQEDSAVYLCASSLLNNQPQHFGDGTRLSIL.

The chain joins TRBV18 to TRBJ2-3; 12 bases are shared with TRBD2. Germline V gene lookup returns CDR1 KGHSH and CDR2 LQKENI. With V trimmed by 4 bases and J by 4 bases, 6 bases remained unmatched. The CDR3 consists of 16 residues. The CDR3 is CASSQETSGGSDTQYF. CDR3 DNA sequence: TGTGCCAGCTCACAGGAGACTAGCGGGGGTTCAGATACGCAGTATTTT.

The V gene is TRBV6-6, the J gene TRBJ2-7; D is perhaps TRBD1 or TRBD2 (5 bases each). This CDR3 comprises 12 residues. The V gene's germline CDR1 is MNHNY and CDR2 SVGAGI (reference sequence). The germline V and J ends were trimmed by 4 bases and 4 bases, with 8 bases remaining between them. CDR3 in amino acids: CASSSGQYEQYF. The CDR3 DNA reads as TGTGCCAGCAGTTCGGGGCAATACGAGCAGTACTTC.

The table lists this clone with a count of one. The J gene is TRBJ2-7, the V gene TRBV30; D is ambiguous. CDR3 size: 13 residues. Trimming took 2 bases from V and 2 from J, leaving 10 bases between them. CDR1 is GTSNPN and CDR2 is SVGIG in the germline V gene (reference sequence). DNA for the CDR3: TGTGCCTGGAGTCTCGGCCAAACCTACGAGCAGTACTTC. Amino acid sequence: CAWSLGQTYEQYF.

CDR3 nucleotides: TGTGCCAGTAGTATATCCAGCGGGGGGTCCACAGATACGCAGTATTTT. Translated, it gives CASSISSGGSTDTQYF. This rearrangement joins TRBV19 to TRBJ2-3; 9 positions match TRBD2. Germline V gives CDR1 LNHDA, CDR2 SQIVND (reference sequence). The J segment lost 2 bases and the V segment lost 2 bases, leaving 5 bases of the junction unmatched. This CDR3 region has 16 residues. The whole variable domain, remainder taken from reference TRBV19 and TRBJ2-3, is DGGITQSPKYLFRKEGQNVTLSCEQNLNHDAMYWYRQDPGQGLRLIYYSQIVNDFQKGDIAEGYSVSREKKESFPLTVTSAQKNPTAFYLCASSISSGGSTDTQYFGPGTRLTVL.

This clone was recorded only once. The V and J genes are TRBV27 and TRBJ1-6; D is undetermined. With 8 bases removed from V and 7 bases from J, the gap between germline ends came to 15 bases. Germline V gene data show CDR1 as MNHEY and CDR2 as SMNVEV (reference sequence). This CDR3 has 14 residues. The CDR3 DNA is TGTGCCAGCGCCCCGGGCGGGATCAATTCACCCCTCCACTTT. Residues: CASAPGGINSPLHF.

The count of this clone is one. The rearrangement joins TRBV6-1 to TRBJ1-2; D is ambiguous. The germline gives CDR1 MNHNS, CDR2 SASEGT. Trimming shortened V by 1 base and J by 0 bases, and 9 bases separated the two germline ends. This CDR3 is 15 amino acids long. The DNA of the CDR3 is TGTGCCAGCAGTGAAGTGCCCGGAGCTAACTATGGCTACACCTTC. It translates to CASSEVPGANYGYTF.

This clone has a handful of counts. The DNA for the CDR3 is TGTGCCTGGAGTGTACGTACCTACGAGCAGTACTTC. Protein sequence: CAWSVRTYEQYF. V is TRBV30 and J is TRBJ2-7; D is unresolved. The CDR3 has 12 residues. Germline V lookup: CDR1 GTSNPN, CDR2 SVGIG (reference sequence). V was clipped by 0 bases and J by 2 bases, with 5 bases between them.

V is TRBV29-1 and J is TRBJ1-2; 8 bases map to TRBD1. V was clipped by 6 bases and J by 3 bases; unmatched bases: 6. CDR3 length: 13 residues. Germline values: CDR1 SQVTM, CDR2 ANQGSEA. The CDR3 sequence is CSVETGEDYGYTF. CDR3 DNA sequence: TGCAGCGTCGAGACAGGGGAGGACTATGGCTACACCTTC.